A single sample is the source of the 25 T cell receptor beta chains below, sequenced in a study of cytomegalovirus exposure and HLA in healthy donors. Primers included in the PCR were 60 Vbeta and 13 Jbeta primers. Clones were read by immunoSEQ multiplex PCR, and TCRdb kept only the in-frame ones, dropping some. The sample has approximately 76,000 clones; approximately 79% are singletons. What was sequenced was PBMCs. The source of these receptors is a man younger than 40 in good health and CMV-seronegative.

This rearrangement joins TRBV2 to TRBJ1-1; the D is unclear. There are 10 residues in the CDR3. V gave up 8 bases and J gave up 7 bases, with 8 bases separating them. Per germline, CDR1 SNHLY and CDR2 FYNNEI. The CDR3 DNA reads TGTGCCAGCCCAGCGCGTGAAGCTTTCTTT. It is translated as CASPAREAFF.

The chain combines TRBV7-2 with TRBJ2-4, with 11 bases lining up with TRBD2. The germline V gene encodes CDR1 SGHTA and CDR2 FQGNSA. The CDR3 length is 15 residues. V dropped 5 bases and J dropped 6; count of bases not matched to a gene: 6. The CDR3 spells CASSASGGHGNIQYF. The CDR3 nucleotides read TGTGCCAGCAGCGCTAGCGGGGGGCACGGAAACATTCAGTACTTC.

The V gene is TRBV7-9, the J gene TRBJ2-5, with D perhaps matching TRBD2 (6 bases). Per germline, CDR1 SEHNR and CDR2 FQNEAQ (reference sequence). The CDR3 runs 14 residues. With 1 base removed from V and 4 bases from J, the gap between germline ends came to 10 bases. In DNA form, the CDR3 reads TGTGCCAGCAGCTTAGGTGCCGGGAGAGAGACCCAGTACTTC. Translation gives CASSLGAGRETQYF.

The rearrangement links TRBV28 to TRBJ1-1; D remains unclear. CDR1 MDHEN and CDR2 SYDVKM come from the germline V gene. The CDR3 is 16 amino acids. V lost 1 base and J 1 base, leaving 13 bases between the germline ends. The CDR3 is CASSLLLQGENTEAFF. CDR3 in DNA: TGTGCCAGCAGTTTATTACTCCAAGGAGAGAACACTGAAGCTTTCTTT.

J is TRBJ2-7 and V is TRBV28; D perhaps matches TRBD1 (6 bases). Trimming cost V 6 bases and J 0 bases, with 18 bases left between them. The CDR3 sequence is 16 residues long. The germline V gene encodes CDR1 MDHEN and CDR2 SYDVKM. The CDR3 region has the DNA TGTGCCAGCAGCTCACAGGGAAGAGGATCCTCCTACGAGCAGTACTTC. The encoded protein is CASSSQGRGSSYEQYF.

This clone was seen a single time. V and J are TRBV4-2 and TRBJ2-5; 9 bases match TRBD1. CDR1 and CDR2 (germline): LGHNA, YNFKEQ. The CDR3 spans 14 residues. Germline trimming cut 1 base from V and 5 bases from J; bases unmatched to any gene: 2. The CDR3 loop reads CASSQGQGGETQYF. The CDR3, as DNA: TGTGCCAGCAGCCAAGGACAGGGGGGTGAGACCCAGTACTTC.

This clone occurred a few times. CDR3: CASSQGLGGPTDTQYF. Written as DNA, the CDR3 is TGCGCCAGCAGCCAAGGCCTCGGCGGCCCCACAGATACGCAGTATTTT. The chain links TRBV4-3 to TRBJ2-3; D is unresolved. Deletions cut 1 base from V and 2 bases from J, with 13 bases between. The CDR3 covers 16 residues. Germline CDR1 is LGHNA and CDR2 is YSLEER.

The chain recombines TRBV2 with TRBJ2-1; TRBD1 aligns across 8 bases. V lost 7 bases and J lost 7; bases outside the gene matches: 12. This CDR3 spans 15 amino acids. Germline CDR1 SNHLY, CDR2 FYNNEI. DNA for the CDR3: TGTGCCAGCACTAAACAGGGGGTTAGAACGAATGAGCAGTTCTTC. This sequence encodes CASTKQGVRTNEQFF.

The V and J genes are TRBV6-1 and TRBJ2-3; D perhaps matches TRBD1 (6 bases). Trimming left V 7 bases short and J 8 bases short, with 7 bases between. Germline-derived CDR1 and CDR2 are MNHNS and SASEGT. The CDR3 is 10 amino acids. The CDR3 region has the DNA TGTGCCAGCAAAGGGGGTACGCAGTATTTT. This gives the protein CASKGGTQYF.

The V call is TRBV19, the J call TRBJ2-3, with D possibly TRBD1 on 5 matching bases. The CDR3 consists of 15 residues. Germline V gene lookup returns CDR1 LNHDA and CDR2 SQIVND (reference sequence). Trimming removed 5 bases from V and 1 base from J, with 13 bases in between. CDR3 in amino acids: CASSYRTARTDTQYF. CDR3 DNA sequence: TGTGCCAGTAGTTACAGGACGGCCCGCACAGATACGCAGTATTTT.

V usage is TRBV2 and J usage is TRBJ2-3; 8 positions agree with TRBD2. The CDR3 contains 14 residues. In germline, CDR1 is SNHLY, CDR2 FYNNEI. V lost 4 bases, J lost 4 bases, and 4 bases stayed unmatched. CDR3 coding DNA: TGTGCCAGCAGTGTCGGGAGGGGGGCAGATACGCAGTATTTT. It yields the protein CASSVGRGADTQYF.

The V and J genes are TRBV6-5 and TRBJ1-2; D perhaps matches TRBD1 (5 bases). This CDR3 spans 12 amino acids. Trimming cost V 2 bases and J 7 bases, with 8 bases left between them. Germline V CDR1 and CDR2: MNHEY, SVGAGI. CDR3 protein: CASSYRGGGYTF. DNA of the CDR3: TGTGCCAGCAGTTACCGGGGGGGTGGCTACACCTTC.

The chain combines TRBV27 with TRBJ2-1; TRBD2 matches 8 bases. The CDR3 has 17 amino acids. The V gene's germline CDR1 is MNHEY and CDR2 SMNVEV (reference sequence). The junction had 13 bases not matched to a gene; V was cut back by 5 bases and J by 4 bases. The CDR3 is CASSPPGRAGPYNEQFF. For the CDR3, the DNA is TGTGCCAGCAGTCCCCCCGGGAGGGCTGGGCCGTACAATGAGCAGTTCTTC.

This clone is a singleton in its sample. CDR3 loop: CATSRARGSAYEQYF. The CDR3 region has the DNA TGTGCCACCAGCAGAGCCCGCGGATCAGCCTACGAGCAGTACTTC. This chain connects TRBV15 to TRBJ2-7; D is uncertain. The CDR3 is 15 residues long. Germline assignment: CDR1 LNHNV and CDR2 YYDKDF (reference sequence). The V end was cut by 1 base, the J end by 2 bases, with 12 bases between.

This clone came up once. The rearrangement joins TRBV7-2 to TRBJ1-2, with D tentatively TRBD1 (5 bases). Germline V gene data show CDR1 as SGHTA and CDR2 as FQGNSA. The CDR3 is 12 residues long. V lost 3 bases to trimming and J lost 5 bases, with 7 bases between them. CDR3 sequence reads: CASSLGTYGYTF. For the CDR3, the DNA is TGTGCCAGCAGCTTGGGGACTTATGGCTACACCTTC.

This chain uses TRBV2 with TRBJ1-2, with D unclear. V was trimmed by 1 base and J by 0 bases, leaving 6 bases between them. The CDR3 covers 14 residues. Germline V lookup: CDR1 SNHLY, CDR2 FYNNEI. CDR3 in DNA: TGTGCCAGCAGTGAAGGGTCAGCTAACTATGGCTACACCTTC. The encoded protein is CASSEGSANYGYTF.

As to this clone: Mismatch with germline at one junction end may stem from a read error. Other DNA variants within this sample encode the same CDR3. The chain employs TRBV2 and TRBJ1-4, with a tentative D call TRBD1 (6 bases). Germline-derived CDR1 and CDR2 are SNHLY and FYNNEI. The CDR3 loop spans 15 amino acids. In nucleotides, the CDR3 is TGTGCCAGCAGTCTACAGGGTATGACTAATGAAAAATTGTTTTTT. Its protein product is CASSLQGMTNEKLFF.

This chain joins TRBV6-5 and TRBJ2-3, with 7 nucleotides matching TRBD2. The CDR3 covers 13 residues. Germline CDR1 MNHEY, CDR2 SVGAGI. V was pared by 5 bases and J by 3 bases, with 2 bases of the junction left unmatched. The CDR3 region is CASSRLATDTQYF. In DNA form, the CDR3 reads TGTGCCAGCAGTAGACTAGCTACAGATACGCAGTATTTT.

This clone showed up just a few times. CDR3 nucleotide sequence: TGTGCCAGCAGTGAAGCGGGCGGCACAGATACGCAGTATTTT. Protein: CASSEAGGTDTQYF. This rearrangement joins TRBV2 to TRBJ2-3; no clear D gene. V lost 0 bases and J 1 base, leaving 5 bases between the germline ends. Germline CDR1 and CDR2: SNHLY and FYNNEI. The CDR3 is 14 amino acids. The entire variable domain, with the rest obtained from reference TRBV2 and TRBJ2-3, is as follows: EPEVTQTPSHQVTQMGQEVILRCVPISNHLYFYWYRQILGQKVEFLVSFYNNEISEKSEIFDDQFSVERPDGSNFTLKIRSTKLEDSAMYFCASSEAGGTDTQYFGPGTRLTVL.

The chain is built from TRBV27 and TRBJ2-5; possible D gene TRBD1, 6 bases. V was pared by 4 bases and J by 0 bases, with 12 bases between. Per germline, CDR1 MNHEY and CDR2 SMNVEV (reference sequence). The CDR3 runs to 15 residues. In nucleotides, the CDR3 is TGTGCCAGCAGTTCCGACAGGAGATACCAAGAGACCCAGTACTTC. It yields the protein CASSSDRRYQETQYF.

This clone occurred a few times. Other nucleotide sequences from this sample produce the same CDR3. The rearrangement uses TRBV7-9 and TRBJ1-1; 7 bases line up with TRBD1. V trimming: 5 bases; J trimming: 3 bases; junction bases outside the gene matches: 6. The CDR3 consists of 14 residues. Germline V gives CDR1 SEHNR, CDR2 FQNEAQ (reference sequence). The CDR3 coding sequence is TGTGCCAGCAGCGTAGGGGGGACAGACACTGAAGCTTTCTTT. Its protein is CASSVGGTDTEAFF.

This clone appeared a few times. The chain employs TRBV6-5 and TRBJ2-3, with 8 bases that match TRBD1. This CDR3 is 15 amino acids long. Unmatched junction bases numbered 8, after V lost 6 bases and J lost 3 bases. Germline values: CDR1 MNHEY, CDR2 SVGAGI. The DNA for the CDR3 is TGTGCCAGCAGCCGACAGGGGACCTTAACAGATACGCAGTATTTT. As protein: CASSRQGTLTDTQYF.

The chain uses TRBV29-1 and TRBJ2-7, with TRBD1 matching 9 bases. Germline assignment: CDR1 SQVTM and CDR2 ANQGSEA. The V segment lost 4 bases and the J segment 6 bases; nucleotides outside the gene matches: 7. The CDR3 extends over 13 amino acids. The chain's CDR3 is CSVVGQGSGEQYF. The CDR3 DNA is TGCAGCGTTGTTGGACAGGGGTCGGGCGAGCAGTACTTC.

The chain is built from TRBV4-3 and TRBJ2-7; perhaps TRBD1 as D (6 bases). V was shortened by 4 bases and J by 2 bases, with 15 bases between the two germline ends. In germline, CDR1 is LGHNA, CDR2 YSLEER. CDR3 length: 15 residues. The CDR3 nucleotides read TGCGCCAGCAGCCTCTCAGGGGCCTATACCTACGAGCAGTACTTC. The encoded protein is CASSLSGAYTYEQYF.

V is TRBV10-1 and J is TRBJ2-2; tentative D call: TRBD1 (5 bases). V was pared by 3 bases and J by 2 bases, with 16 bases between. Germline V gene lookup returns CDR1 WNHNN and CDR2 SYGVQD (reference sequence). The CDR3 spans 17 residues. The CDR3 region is CASSDCRQGPNTGELFF. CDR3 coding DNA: TGCGCCAGCAGTGATTGCCGGCAGGGCCCTAACACCGGGGAGCTGTTTTTT.